This entry features one T cell receptor beta chain sequence. Its target is not known. CDR3 length equals 12 residues. V was shortened by 4 bases and J by 11 bases, with 9 bases between the two germline ends. From germline, CDR1 is MDHEN and CDR2 SYDVKM. Data came from immunoSEQ multiplex PCR; TCRdb stores just in-frame clones and leaves some out. This table holds 410,000 or so clones, 80% to 95% found once. The data stem from a study of Ad26.COV2.S vaccination and SARS-CoV-2 variants. Study in general: Recipients of Ad26.COV2.S got it intramuscularly, once or twice 56 days apart.

The treatment was: 15 to 20 received Ad26.COV2.S at low or high dose, single or two shots; five or six received placebo; per-sample allocation not given. The investigators took samples on day 63 after the first vaccine or placebo injection. The donor's status was that of an adult aged 18-55 years in Boston. Points from the study as a whole: Spike-specific TCR breadth was greater in vaccine than placebo recipients. Non-spike TCR breadth was similar in vaccine and placebo recipients.

This sequence joins TRBV28 and TRBJ1-6; the D is unclear. The source is a person between 18 and 59 years old who received the Ad26.COV2.S COVID-19 vaccine or a placebo. The sequenced sample was peripheral blood, obtained in a trial of Ad26.COV2.S vaccine versus placebo. The CDR3 DNA sequence: TGTGCCAGCAGTTCGGGCCTGACACCCCTCCACTTT. Its protein product is CASSSGLTPLHF.